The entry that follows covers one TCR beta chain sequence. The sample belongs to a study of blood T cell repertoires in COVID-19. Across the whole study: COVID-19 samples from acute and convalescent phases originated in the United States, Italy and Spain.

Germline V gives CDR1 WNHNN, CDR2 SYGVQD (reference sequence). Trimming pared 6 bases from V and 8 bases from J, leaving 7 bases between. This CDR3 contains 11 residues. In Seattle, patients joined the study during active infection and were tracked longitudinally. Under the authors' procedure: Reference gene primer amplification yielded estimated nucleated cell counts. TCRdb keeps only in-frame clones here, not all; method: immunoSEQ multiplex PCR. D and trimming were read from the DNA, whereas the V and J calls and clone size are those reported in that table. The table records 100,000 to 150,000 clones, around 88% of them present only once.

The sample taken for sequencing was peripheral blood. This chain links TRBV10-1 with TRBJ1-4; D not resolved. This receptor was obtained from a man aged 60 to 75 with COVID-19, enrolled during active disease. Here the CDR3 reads CASRSVEKLFF. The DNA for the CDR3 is TGCGCCAGCAGGAGCGTCGAAAAACTGTTTTTT.